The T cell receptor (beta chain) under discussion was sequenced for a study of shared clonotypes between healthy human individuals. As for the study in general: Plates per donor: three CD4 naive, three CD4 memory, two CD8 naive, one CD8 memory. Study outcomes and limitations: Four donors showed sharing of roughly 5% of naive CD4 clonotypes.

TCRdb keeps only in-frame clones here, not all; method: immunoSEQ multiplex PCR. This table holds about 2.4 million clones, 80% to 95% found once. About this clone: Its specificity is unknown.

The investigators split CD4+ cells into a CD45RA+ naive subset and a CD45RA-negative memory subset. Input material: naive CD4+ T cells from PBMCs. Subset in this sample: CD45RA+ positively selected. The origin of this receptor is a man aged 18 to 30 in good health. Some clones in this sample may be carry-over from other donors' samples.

In DNA form, the CDR3 reads TGTGCCAGCAGAAAACCCGGGACTAGCGGGACCTACGAGCAGTACTTC. Residues: CASRKPGTSGTYEQYF. The chain has TRBV28 and TRBJ2-7, with 13 bases aligning to TRBD2. Germline CDR1 MDHEN, CDR2 SYDVKM. The CDR3 length is 16 residues. V was pared by 6 bases and J by 2 bases, with 7 bases of the junction left unmatched.